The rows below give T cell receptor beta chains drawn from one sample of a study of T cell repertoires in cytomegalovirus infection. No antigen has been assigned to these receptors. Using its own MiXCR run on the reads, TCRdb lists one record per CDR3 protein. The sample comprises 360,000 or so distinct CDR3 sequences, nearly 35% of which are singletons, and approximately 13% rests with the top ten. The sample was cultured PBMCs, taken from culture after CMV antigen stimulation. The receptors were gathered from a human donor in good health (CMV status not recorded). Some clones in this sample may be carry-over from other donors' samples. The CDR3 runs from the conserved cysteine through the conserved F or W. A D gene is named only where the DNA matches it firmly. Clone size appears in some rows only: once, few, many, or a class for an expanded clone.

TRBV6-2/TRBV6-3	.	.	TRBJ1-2	TGTGCCAGCAGAACCGACAGTAACTATGGCTACACCTTC	CASRTDSNYGYTF
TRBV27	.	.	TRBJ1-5	TGTGCCAGCAATATGCTGACAGGAGCTAGCAATCAGCCCCAGCATTTT	CASNMLTGASNQPQHF
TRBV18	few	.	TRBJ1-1	TGTGCCAGCAGCCCGGACAGAACTGAAGCTTTCTTT	CASSPDRTEAFF
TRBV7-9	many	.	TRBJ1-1	TGTGCCAGCAGCCCTGAAGACAGGGAAGCTTTCTTT	CASSPEDREAFF
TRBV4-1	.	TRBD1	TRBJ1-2	TGCGCCAGCAGAGAGAACAGGGGGCGTGGAGGCTACACCTTC	CASRENRGRGGYTF
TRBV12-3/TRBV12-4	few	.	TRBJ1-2	TGTGCCAGCAGTCCCAATGCGGTAGCTAACTATGGCTACACCTTC	CASSPNAVANYGYTF
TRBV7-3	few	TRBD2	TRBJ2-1	TGTGCCAGCAGCCACGGGGGGATGGAGGCCCGCATCGAGCAGTTCTTC	CASSHGGMEARIEQFF
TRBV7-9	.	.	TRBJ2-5	TGTGCCAGCAGCTTAACTAACCAAGAGACCCAGTACTTC	CASSLTNQETQYF
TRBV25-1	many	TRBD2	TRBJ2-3	TGTGCCAGCAGTGAATCGGGAGGGTCGGATACGCAGTATTTT	CASSESGGSDTQYF
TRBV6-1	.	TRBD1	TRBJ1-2	TGTGCCACACATCGTCCCGGGACAGGGGCTGGCTACACCTTC	CATHRPGTGAGYTF
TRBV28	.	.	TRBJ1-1	TGTGCCAGCCAAGGACAGCAGAACACTGAAGCTTTCTTT	CASQGQQNTEAFF
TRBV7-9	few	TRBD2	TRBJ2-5	TGTGCCAGCGCGGGACTAGCGGTGGTGGAGACCCAGTACTTC	CASAGLAVVETQYF
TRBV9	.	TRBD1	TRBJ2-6	TGTGCCAGCAGCGTAGGGGCGGGACAGGTTCTCTCTGGGGCCAACGTCCTGACTTTC	CASSVGAGQVLSGANVLTF
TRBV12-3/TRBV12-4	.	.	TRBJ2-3	TGTGCCAGCGGCCGCAGTGATACGCAGTATTTT	CASGRSDTQYF
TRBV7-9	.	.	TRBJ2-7	TGTGCCAGCAGCGGAGTACCGGTGGTCGGCGTGGGCGAGCAGTACTTC	CASSGVPVVGVGEQYF
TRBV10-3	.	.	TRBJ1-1	TGTGCCATCAATGAAGGAAGGGCGGTGAACACTGAAGCTTTCTTT	CAINEGRAVNTEAFF
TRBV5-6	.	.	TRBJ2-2	TGTGCCAGCAGCCCTCAAGGGGGATACACCGGGGAGCTGTTTTTT	CASSPQGGYTGELFF
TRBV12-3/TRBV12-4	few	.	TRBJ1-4	TGTGCCAGCAGTTTCGGGGGGCTAGATGAAAAACTGTTTTTT	CASSFGGLDEKLFF
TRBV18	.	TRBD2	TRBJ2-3	TGTGCCAGCTCATCGGGACTAGCACAGTATTTT	CASSSGLAQYF
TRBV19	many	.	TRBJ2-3	TGTGCCAGTAGCCTTTATAGCGACCATACGCAGTATTTT	CASSLYSDHTQYF
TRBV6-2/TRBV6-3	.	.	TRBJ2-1	TGTGCCAGCAGTTACTCCGGGACCTTCTTACTTTACAATGAGCAGTTCTTC	CASSYSGTFLLYNEQFF
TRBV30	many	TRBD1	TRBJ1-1	TGTGCCTGGAGGCAAAGACAGGGGGCGTATTCTGAAGCTTTCTTT	CAWRQRQGAYSEAFF
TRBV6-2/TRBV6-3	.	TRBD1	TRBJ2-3	TGTGCGACCAACCCTCGGACAGGGGGAGATACGCAGTATTTT	CATNPRTGGDTQYF
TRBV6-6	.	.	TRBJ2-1	TGTGCCAGCAGCCCCCTAGCGATGGAGCAGTTCTTC	CASSPLAMEQFF
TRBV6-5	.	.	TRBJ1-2	TGTGCCAGCAGTTACTCGGTGGCAGGGAACTATGGCTACACCTTC	CASSYSVAGNYGYTF
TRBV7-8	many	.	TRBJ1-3	TGTGCCAGCAGCTTAGGCAGGGGCCCTGGAAACACCATATATTTT	CASSLGRGPGNTIYF
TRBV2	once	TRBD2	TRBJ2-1	TGTGCCAGCAGTGGCGGACTAGGCAATGAGCAGTTCTTC	CASSGGLGNEQFF
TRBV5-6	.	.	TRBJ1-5	TGTGCCAGCAGCCCTGGAGTCGGTCAGCCCCAGCATTTT	CASSPGVGQPQHF
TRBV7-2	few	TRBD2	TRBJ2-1	TGTGCCAGCAGCTTAGGACTAGCGGGAGGAGTATCCTACAATGAGCAGTTCTTC	CASSLGLAGGVSYNEQFF
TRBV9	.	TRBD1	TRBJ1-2	TGTGCCAGCAGCGTAGGGACAGGGGGCGGTGGCTACACCTTC	CASSVGTGGGGYTF
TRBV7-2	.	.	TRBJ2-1	TGTGCCAGCAGCTTAGCCCGGTACAATGAGCAGTTCTTC	CASSLARYNEQFF
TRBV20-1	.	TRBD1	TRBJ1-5	TGCAGTGCTAGATGGGACAGGGGGTTCAGGAGCAATCAGCCCCAGCATTTT	CSARWDRGFRSNQPQHF
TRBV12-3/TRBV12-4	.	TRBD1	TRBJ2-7	TGTGCCAGCAGCGATAGAGCGAGACAGGGGAGACACGAGCAGTACTTC	CASSDRARQGRHEQYF
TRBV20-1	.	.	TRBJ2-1	TGCAGTGCTAGAGCTGGCAGTTCCTACAATGAGCAGTTCTTC	CSARAGSSYNEQFF
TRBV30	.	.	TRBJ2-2	TGTGCCTGGAGTGCCTTCAGGGAGCTGTTTTTT	CAWSAFRELFF
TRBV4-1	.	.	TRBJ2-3	TGCGCCAGCAGCCAAAATAGAGATACGCAGTATTTT	CASSQNRDTQYF
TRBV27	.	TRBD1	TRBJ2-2	TGTGCCAGCAGTCCCCTGGGACAGACGAACACCGGGGAGCTGTTTTTT	CASSPLGQTNTGELFF
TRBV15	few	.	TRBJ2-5	TGTGCCACCAGCAGAGATCACGGGGGAACCCAAGAGACCCAGTACTTC	CATSRDHGGTQETQYF